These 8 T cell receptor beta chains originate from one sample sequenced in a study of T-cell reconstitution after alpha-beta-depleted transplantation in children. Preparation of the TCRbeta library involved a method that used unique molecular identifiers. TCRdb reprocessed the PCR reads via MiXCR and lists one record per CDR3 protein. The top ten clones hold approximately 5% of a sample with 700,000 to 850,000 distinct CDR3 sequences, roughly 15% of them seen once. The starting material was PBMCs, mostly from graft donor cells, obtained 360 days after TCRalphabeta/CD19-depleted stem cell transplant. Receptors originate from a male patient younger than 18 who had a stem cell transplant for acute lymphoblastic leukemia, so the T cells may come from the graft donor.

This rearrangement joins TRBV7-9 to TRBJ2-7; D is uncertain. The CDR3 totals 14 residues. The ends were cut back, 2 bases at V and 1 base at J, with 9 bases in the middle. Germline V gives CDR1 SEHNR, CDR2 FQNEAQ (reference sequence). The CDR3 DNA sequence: TGTGCCAGCAGCTTATCCCCCAGATCCTACGAGCAGTACTTC. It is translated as CASSLSPRSYEQYF.

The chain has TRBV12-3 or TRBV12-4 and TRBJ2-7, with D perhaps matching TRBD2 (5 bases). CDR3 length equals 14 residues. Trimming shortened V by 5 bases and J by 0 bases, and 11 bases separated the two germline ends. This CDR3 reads CASSRTYLSYEQYF. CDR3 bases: TGTGCCAGCAGTAGGACTTATCTCTCCTACGAGCAGTACTTC.

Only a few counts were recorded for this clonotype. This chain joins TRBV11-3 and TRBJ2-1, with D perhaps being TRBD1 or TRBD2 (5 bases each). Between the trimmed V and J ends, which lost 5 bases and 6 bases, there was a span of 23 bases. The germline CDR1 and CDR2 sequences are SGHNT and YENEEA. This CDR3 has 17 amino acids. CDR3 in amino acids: CASSPQGWGEGSNEQFF. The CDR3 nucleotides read TGTGCCAGCAGCCCCCAGGGTTGGGGAGAAGGGTCCAATGAGCAGTTCTTC. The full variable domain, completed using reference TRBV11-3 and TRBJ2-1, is EAGVVQSPRYKIIEKKQPVAFWCNPISGHNTLYWYLQNLGQGPELLIRYENEEAVDDSQLPKDRFSAERLKGVDSTLKIQPAELGDSAVYLCASSPQGWGEGSNEQFFGPGTRLTVL.

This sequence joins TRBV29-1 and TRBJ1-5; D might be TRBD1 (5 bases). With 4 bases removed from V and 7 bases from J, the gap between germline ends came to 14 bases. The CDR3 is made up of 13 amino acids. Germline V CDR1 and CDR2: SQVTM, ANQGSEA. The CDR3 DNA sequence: TGCAGCGTTGGCCCGGGGGAGGGGCAGCCCCAGCATTTT. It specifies CSVGPGEGQPQHF.

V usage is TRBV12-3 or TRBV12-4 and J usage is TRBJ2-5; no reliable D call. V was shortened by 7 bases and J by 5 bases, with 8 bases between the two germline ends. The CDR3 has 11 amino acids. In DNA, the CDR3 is TGTGCCAGCAACCGGAGCGAGACCCAGTACTTC. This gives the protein CASNRSETQYF.

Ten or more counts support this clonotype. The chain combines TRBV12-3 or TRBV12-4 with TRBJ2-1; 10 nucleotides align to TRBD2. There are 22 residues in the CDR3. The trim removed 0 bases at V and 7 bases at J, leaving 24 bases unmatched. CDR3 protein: CASSLALAGVSSGRGGRNEQFF. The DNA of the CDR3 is TGTGCCAGCAGTTTAGCTCTAGCGGGAGTCAGTTCGGGCAGGGGGGGTCGGAATGAGCAGTTCTTC.

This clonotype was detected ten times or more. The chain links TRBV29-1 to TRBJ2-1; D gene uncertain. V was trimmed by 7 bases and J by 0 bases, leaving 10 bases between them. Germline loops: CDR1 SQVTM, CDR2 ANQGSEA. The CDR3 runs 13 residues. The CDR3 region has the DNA TGCAGCGCCCGAGCGAGCTCCTACAATGAGCAGTTCTTC. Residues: CSARASSYNEQFF.

The CDR3 coding sequence is TGTGCCACCAGTGATTTGAACGGGGCCTACGAGCAGTACTTC. Translated, it gives CATSDLNGAYEQYF. The J gene is TRBJ2-7, the V gene TRBV24-1, with D possibly being TRBD2 (5 bases). V was cut by 0 bases and J by 2 bases, with 7 bases left in between. This CDR3 comprises 14 residues. CDR1 and CDR2 from the germline V gene are KGHDR and SFDVKD.